The clone carrying this TCR beta chain turned up a few times. Its antigen is as yet unknown. The length of the CDR3 is 15 residues. Trimming took 2 bases from V and 2 from J, leaving 11 bases between them. Germline CDR1 SNHLY, CDR2 FYNNEI. The data belong to a study of T cell responses to AZD1222 COVID-19 vaccine. General study findings and limits: Dominant at 160-218 and 743-854, vaccine-associated CD4 TCRs also spanned spike. The sample set comprised mostly white British donors with more females, and clonal diversity was possibly underestimated. Repertoire sampling occurred only after the peak T cell response.

Sequenced by immunoSEQ multiplex PCR; TCRdb stores in-frame clones only, minus some. The table lists about 81,000 clones, 92% of them singletons. This chain connects TRBV2 to TRBJ2-3; D remains unclear. The clonotype was recovered from an adult in good health. Material: peripheral blood, obtained on day 0 of AZD1222 vaccination. The CDR3 protein is CASSEFVGHTDTQYF. The CDR3 bases are TGTGCCAGCAGTGAATTCGTGGGCCACACAGATACGCAGTATTTT.